A selection of T cell receptor beta chains follows, all from one sample in a study of patients and donors after allogeneic stem cell transplantation. Via MiXCR, TCRdb re-called the RT-PCR reads, giving one row per CDR3 protein. The sample consists of roughly 880,000 distinct CDR3 sequences, roughly 17% of them appearing once. The material sequenced was blood, either unsorted or a sorted T cell fraction (not recorded which). The receptors were sampled from a human donor who was either an allogeneic HSCT recipient or a stem cell or donor lymphocyte infusion donor (not recorded which). It is not recorded whose cells these are; they may come from a transplant donor. Both conserved end residues are part of each CDR3. D genes are given only for firm matches. The size entry is marked missing in some rows and otherwise reads once, few, many or a size class.

many	TRBV20-1	TRBJ1-5	TRBD1	CSAREGTGRNQPQHF	TGCAGTGCTAGAGAGGGGACAGGCCGCAATCAGCCCCAGCATTTT
-	TRBV20-1	TRBJ2-7	TRBD2	CSARPPSGLAGRSSYEQYF	TGCAGTGCTAGACCCCCCTCGGGACTAGCGGGGAGGAGCTCCTACGAGCAGTACTTC
-	TRBV20-1	TRBJ1-2	-	CSARFGRQGNYGYTF	TGCAGTGCTAGATTTGGACGGCAAGGGAACTATGGCTACACCTTC
-	TRBV18	TRBJ2-6	TRBD1	CASSPQGATQGANVLTF	TGTGCCAGCTCCCCACAGGGGGCTACGCAGGGGGCCAACGTCCTGACTTTC
many	TRBV5-1	TRBJ1-2	-	CASSLGGVDNYGYTF	TGCGCCAGCAGCCTAGGCGGAGTGGACAACTATGGCTACACCTTC
few	TRBV7-8	TRBJ2-5	TRBD1	CASSSPTGVQETQYF	TGTGCCAGCAGCTCCCCGACAGGGGTGCAAGAGACCCAGTACTTC
few	TRBV7-9	TRBJ2-2	TRBD1	CASSSTGDNTGELFF	TGTGCCAGCAGCTCGACAGGGGACAACACCGGGGAGCTGTTTTTT
-	TRBV24-1	TRBJ2-3	-	CATSDSPALGFPDTQYF	TGTGCCACCAGTGATTCCCCTGCCCTGGGATTTCCAGATACGCAGTATTTT
-	TRBV20-1	TRBJ1-5	-	CSARVRELGNQPQHF	TGCAGTGCTAGAGTTCGGGAGTTGGGCAATCAGCCCCAGCATTTT
-	TRBV9	TRBJ2-7	TRBD1	CASSVGQGTSHEQYF	TGTGCCAGCAGCGTCGGACAGGGTACATCCCACGAGCAGTACTTC
-	TRBV6-1	TRBJ2-1	-	CASSRGSDNEQFF	TGTGCCAGCAGCCGGGGTAGCGACAATGAGCAGTTCTTC
few	TRBV20-1	TRBJ2-2	-	CSAPVTGPTGELFF	TGCAGTGCTCCAGTCACGGGGCCCACCGGGGAGCTGTTTTTT
few	TRBV7-7	TRBJ2-6	TRBD1	CASSSGAGGASDGANVLTF	TGTGCTAGCAGCTCAGGGGCAGGGGGCGCTTCAGACGGGGCCAACGTCCTGACTTTC
-	TRBV7-7	TRBJ2-2	-	CASSRSDFGITGELFF	TGTGCCAGCAGCCGTTCGGACTTCGGGATCACCGGGGAGCTGTTTTTT
many	TRBV24-1	TRBJ2-1	TRBD2	CATSDPAGTSGSTNEQFF	TGTGCCACCAGTGACCCTGCAGGGACTAGCGGGAGTACCAATGAGCAGTTCTTC
many	TRBV20-1	TRBJ2-1	-	CSAIPAGIAYNEQFF	TGCAGTGCTATACCAGCGGGTATCGCCTACAATGAGCAGTTCTTC
-	TRBV19	TRBJ1-1	-	CASSIPTTGGGTEAFF	TGTGCCAGTAGTATACCTACGACAGGAGGAGGGACTGAAGCTTTCTTT
few	TRBV5-6	TRBJ1-2	-	CASSLAIAQWDTF	TGTGCCAGCAGCTTGGCGATTGCCCAATGGGACACCTTC
many	TRBV5-1	TRBJ1-1	-	CASSSKGGTEAFF	TGCGCCAGCAGTTCAAAGGGGGGGACTGAAGCTTTCTTT
once	TRBV2	TRBJ2-2	TRBD2	CASSGGLAGGELFF	TGTGCCAGCAGTGGAGGACTAGCGGGCGGGGAGCTGTTTTTT
-	TRBV20-1	TRBJ2-1	-	CSARLNSLSSYNEQFF	TGCAGTGCTAGGCTGAACAGCCTGAGCTCCTACAATGAGCAGTTCTTC
few	TRBV7-2	TRBJ2-1	-	CASSYQVYNEQFF	TGTGCCAGCAGCTACCAGGTCTATAATGAGCAGTTCTTC
-	TRBV20-1	TRBJ2-5	TRBD2	CSASPNPGLRTPETQYF	TGCAGTGCTAGTCCTAACCCGGGACTAAGGACTCCGGAGACCCAGTACTTC
-	TRBV7-2	TRBJ2-7	-	CASSLTDGFYEQYF	TGTGCCAGCAGCTTAACCGACGGATTCTACGAGCAGTACTTC
-	TRBV27	TRBJ1-6	-	CASSPNRTPNSPLHF	TGTGCCAGCAGCCCAAACAGGACACCGAATTCACCCCTCCACTTT
-	TRBV25-1	TRBJ1-1	-	CASSELVGFATEAFF	TGTGCCAGCAGTGAATTGGTGGGATTTGCCACTGAAGCTTTCTTT
-	TRBV20-1	TRBJ2-5	-	CSAREVGGSAIAYSETQYF	TGCAGTGCTAGAGAAGTGGGTGGGAGCGCCATTGCGTATTCAGAGACCCAGTACTTC
-	TRBV18	TRBJ1-2	-	CASSPDGGYGYTF	TGTGCCAGCTCACCGGACGGCGGCTATGGCTACACCTTC
few	TRBV27	TRBJ2-7	-	CASSLSMGAYEQYF	TGTGCCAGCAGTTTATCGATGGGGGCCTACGAGCAGTACTTC
few	TRBV12-3/TRBV12-4	TRBJ2-7	-	CASSPRTLAYEQYF	TGTGCCAGCAGTCCCCGGACCTTAGCCTACGAGCAGTACTTC
-	TRBV27	TRBJ1-4	TRBD1	CASSLMPGQSNEKLFF	TGTGCCAGCAGTTTAATGCCGGGACAGTCTAATGAAAAACTGTTTTTT
few	TRBV4-1	TRBJ2-3	TRBD2	CASSQDGGGRAMDTQYF	TGCGCCAGCAGCCAAGACGGTGGCGGGAGGGCCATGGATACGCAGTATTTT